A single T cell receptor beta chain is shown here with its context. Its antigen is not identified. Primers used in a second PCR of about 7 to 12 cycles were a sample-barcoded 5' primer and a J-beta primer mix. Every single cDNA molecule received a tag from a template-switch adaptor with 12 random nucleotides. At least 2.5 million CDR3-containing paired-end reads were obtained per sample. TCRdb passed the 5' RACE reads through MiXCR, listing each CDR3 protein once. The sample lists 600,000 to 800,000 distinct CDR3 sequences; around 52% were seen once. The sample comes from a study of blood T cells in healthy people across ages. Study-level points and caveats: Estimates of diversity drawn from one million T cells were considered underestimates. Nothing was known about donor CMV status, and this possibly confounded expanded clonotype changes.

CDR1 is LNHNV and CDR2 is YYDKDF in the germline V gene (reference sequence). The CDR3 consists of 15 residues. This TCR was sampled from a woman over 75 in good health. The sequenced material came from blood. The rearrangement uses TRBV15 and TRBJ2-5; no definite D call. The J call may be incorrect, as the DNA end agrees better with TRBJ2-7. This CDR3 is CATSRGKGSFDEQYF. The CDR3 region has the DNA TGTGCCACCAGCAGAGGTAAGGGCAGTTTCGACGAGCAGTACTTC.